Below, 3 T cell receptor beta chains from the same sample are listed, as sequenced in a study of cytomegalovirus exposure and HLA in healthy donors. The primer mix had 60 Vbeta and 13 Jbeta primers. TCRdb's copy holds only in-frame clones and misses some; the assay was immunoSEQ multiplex PCR. The sample lists over 150,000 clones, roughly 78% occurring once. Sequencing input: PBMCs. Receptors originate from a man aged 40-55 years in good health and CMV-seronegative.

As regards this clone: The junction shows a germline mismatch at one end, possibly a read error. The rearrangement links TRBV7-7 to TRBJ2-5; 7 positions agree with TRBD2. The CDR3 sequence is 14 residues long. The germline V gene encodes CDR1 SSHAT and CDR2 FNYEAQ (reference sequence). The chain's CDR3 is CASSLSPGGETQYF. Here the CDR3 DNA reads TGTGCTAGCAGCTTAAGCCCCGGGGGGGAGACCCAGTACTTC.

This clone came up a few times. The V gene is TRBV19, the J gene TRBJ2-1; 14 bases fit TRBD2. This CDR3 comprises 16 residues. Unmatched junction bases numbered 10, after V lost 6 bases and J lost 9 bases. Germline values: CDR1 LNHDA, CDR2 SQIVND (reference sequence). The CDR3 here is CASSTTGTSGSGEQFF. In nucleotides, the CDR3 is TGTGCCAGTAGCACAACCGGGACTAGCGGGAGTGGTGAGCAGTTCTTC.

The chain carries TRBV18 and TRBJ2-1; TRBD2 matches 9 bases. This CDR3 spans 16 amino acids. Germline CDR1 is KGHSH and CDR2 is LQKENI. With 2 bases clipped from V and 6 bases from J, the junction kept 8 bases outside the gene matches. The CDR3 DNA reads TGTGCCAGCTCACCAGGCCTAGCGGGAACGGGCAATGAGCAGTTCTTC. It encodes CASSPGLAGTGNEQFF.